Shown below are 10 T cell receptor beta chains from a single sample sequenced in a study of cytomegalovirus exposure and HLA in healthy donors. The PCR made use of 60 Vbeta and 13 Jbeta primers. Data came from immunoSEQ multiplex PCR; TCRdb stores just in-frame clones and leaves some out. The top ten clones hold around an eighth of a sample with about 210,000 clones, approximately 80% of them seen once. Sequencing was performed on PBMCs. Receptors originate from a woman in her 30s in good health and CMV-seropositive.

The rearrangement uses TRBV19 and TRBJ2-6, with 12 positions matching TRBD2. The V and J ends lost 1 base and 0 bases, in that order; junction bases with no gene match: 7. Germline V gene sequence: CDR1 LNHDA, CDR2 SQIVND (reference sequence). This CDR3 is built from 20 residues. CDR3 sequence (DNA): TGTGCCAGTAGTATAGTAGGGCTAGCGGGGGGGCCCTCTGGGGCCAACGTCCTGACTTTC. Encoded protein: CASSIVGLAGGPSGANVLTF.

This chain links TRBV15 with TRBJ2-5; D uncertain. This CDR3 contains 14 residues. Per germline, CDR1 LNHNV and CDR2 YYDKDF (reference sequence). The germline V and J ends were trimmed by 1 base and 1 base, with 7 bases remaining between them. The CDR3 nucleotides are TGTGCCACCAGCAGAGGGAGACCCCAAGAGACCCAGTACTTC. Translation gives CATSRGRPQETQYF.

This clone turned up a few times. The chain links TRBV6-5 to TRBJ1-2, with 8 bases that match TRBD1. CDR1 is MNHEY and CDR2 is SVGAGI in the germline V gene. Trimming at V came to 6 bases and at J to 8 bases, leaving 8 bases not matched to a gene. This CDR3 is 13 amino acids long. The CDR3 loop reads CASRPTGEEGYTF. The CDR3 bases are TGTGCCAGCAGACCGACAGGGGAAGAGGGCTACACCTTC.

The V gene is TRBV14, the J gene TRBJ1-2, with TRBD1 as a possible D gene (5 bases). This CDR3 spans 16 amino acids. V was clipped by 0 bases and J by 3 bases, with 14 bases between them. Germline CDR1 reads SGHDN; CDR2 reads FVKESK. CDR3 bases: TGTGCCAGCAGCCAAGACAGGGAAGGCCCTTACTATGGCTACACCTTC. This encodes CASSQDREGPYYGYTF. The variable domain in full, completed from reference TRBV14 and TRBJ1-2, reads EAGVTQFPSHSVIEKGQTVTLRCDPISGHDNLYWYRRVMGKEIKFLLHFVKESKQDESGMPNNRFLAERTGGTYSTLKVQPAELEDSGVYFCASSQDREGPYYGYTFGSGTRLTVV.

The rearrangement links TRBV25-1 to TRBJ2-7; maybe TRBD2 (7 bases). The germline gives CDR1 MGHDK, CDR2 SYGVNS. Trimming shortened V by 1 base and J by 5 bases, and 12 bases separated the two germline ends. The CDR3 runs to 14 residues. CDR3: CASSEFRGGNEQYF. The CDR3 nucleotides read TGTGCCAGCAGTGAATTCAGGGGAGGGAACGAGCAGTACTTC.

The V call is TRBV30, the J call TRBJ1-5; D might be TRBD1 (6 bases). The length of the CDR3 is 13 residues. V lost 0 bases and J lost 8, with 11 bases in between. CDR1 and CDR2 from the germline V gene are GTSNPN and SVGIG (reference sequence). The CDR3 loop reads CAWSVQGNEPQHF. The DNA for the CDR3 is TGTGCCTGGAGTGTACAGGGAAATGAGCCCCAGCATTTT.

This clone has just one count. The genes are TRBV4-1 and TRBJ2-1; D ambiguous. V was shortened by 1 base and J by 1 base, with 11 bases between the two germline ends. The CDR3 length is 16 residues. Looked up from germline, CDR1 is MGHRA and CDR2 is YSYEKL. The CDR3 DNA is TGCGCCAGCAGCCAAGGAGTCGTCGGGTCCTACAATGAGCAGTTCTTC. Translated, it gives CASSQGVVGSYNEQFF.

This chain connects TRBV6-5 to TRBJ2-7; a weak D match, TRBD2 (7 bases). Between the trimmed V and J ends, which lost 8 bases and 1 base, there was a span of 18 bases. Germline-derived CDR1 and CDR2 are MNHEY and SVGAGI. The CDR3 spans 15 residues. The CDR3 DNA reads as TGTGCCAGCGGGCGAGGGGGAGGGCGTTCCTACGAGCAGTACTTC. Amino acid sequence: CASGRGGGRSYEQYF.

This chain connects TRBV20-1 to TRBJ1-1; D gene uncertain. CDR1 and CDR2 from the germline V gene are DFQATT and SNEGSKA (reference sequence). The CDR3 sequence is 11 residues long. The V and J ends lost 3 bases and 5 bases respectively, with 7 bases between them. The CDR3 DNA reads TGCAGTGCTAGGGGCGTGACTGAAGCTTTCTTT. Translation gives CSARGVTEAFF.

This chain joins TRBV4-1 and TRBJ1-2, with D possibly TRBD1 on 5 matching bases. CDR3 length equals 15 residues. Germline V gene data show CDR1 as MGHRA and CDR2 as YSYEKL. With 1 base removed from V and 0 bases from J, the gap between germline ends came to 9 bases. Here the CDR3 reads CASSQGQQANYGYTF. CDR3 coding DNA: TGCGCCAGCAGCCAAGGACAGCAAGCTAACTATGGCTACACCTTC.